The rows below give T cell receptor beta chains drawn from one sample of a study of CD8 T cells in ankylosing spondylitis. MiXCR, run by TCRdb on the 5' RACE reads, gives a single entry per CDR3 protein. This table has a few hundred thousand distinct CDR3 sequences, 15% to 25% appearing once. The source material was blood, either unsorted or a sorted T cell fraction (not recorded which). Receptor source: a male donor with ankylosing spondylitis or in good health (not recorded which). Both conserved end residues are part of each CDR3. The D gene is left open where the match is weak. Clone size is stated in some rows and not others, as once, few, many or a class when expanded.

v_gene	d_gene	j_gene	abundance	len	CDR3nt	CDR3aa
TRBV11-2	-	TRBJ2-2	-	16	TGTGCCAGCAGCTCCCGTCCTTCGGAGGGACCCGGGGAGCTGTTTTTT	CASSSRPSEGPGELFF
TRBV27	-	TRBJ2-2	few	16	TGTGCCAGCAGTTTATTTTCTCCGTCGAGCACCGGGGAGCTGTTTTTT	CASSLFSPSSTGELFF
TRBV28	-	TRBJ1-3	-	13	TGTGCCAGCAGTTTGCCCCTCGGAAACACCATATATTTT	CASSLPLGNTIYF
TRBV29-1	TRBD1	TRBJ2-1	few	14	TGCAGCACCTTCGGTGGACAGGGGGCTAGTGAGCAGTTCTTC	CSTFGGQGASEQFF
TRBV18	-	TRBJ1-5	-	13	TGTGCCAGCTCACCGGCAGGGGATCAGCCCCAGCATTTT	CASSPAGDQPQHF
TRBV6-5	-	TRBJ1-6	-	15	TGTGCCAGCAGTTATAGGGGCCCCTATAATTCACCCCTCCACTTT	CASSYRGPYNSPLHF
TRBV7-6	TRBD1	TRBJ2-1	many	14	TGTGCCAGCAGCGTAATGGACAGGGGGAATGAGCAGTTCTTC	CASSVMDRGNEQFF
TRBV10-3	TRBD1	TRBJ2-1	-	14	TGTGCCACTCTACCGGGACAGGGCTACAATGAGCAGTTCTTC	CATLPGQGYNEQFF
TRBV5-1	TRBD1	TRBJ1-2	-	15	TGCGCCAGCACGTCCGGGACAGCACAGGACTATGGCTACACCTTC	CASTSGTAQDYGYTF
TRBV28	-	TRBJ2-4	few	11	TGTGCCAGTCAGGGGCTGGACATTCAGTACTTC	CASQGLDIQYF
TRBV10-3	TRBD1	TRBJ2-3	-	15	TGTGCCATCACTAAAGACAGGGACGGCACAGATACGCAGTATTTT	CAITKDRDGTDTQYF
TRBV2	TRBD1	TRBJ2-3	-	14	TGTGCCAGCAGTGGACAGGGGGGTACAGATACGCAGTATTTT	CASSGQGGTDTQYF
TRBV10-2	-	TRBJ1-1	-	14	TGCGCCAGCAGTTTTAAAACAGGGACCACTGAAGCTTTCTTT	CASSFKTGTTEAFF
TRBV2	-	TRBJ2-2	-	13	TGTGCCAGCAGCGGGGCCCCCTTCGGGGAGCTGTTTTTT	CASSGAPFGELFF
TRBV20-1	-	TRBJ2-5	-	13	TGCAGTGCTGGATTGCAGGGCGGGGAGACCCAGTACTTC	CSAGLQGGETQYF
TRBV5-1	-	TRBJ1-3	many	14	TGCGCCAGCAGCTTGGAGATGGCTGGAAACACCATATATTTT	CASSLEMAGNTIYF
TRBV6-1	-	TRBJ1-3	few	13	TGTGCCAGCAGTGATGGTGGCTATGGCACCATATATTTT	CASSDGGYGTIYF
TRBV11-2	TRBD1	TRBJ2-2	-	16	TGTGCCAGCAGCACAGGGACAGGGGGCTACACCGGGGAGCTGTTTTTT	CASSTGTGGYTGELFF
TRBV5-1	-	TRBJ1-1	-	15	TGCGCCAGCAGCTTGAGGCAGGGCGTGTTTTCTGAAGCTTTCTTT	CASSLRQGVFSEAFF
TRBV12-3/TRBV12-4	-	TRBJ2-2	many	12	TGTGCCAGCAAAATTAACACCGGGGAGCTGTTTTTT	CASKINTGELFF
TRBV27	-	TRBJ1-6	few	13	TGTGCCAGCAGTCTACATCAAGGTTCACCCCTCCACTTT	CASSLHQGSPLHF
TRBV12-3/TRBV12-4	-	TRBJ2-5	-	14	TGTGCCAGCAGTTTATCTCCGAGGGAAGGGACCCAGTACTTC	CASSLSPREGTQYF
TRBV20-1	-	TRBJ2-5	few	15	TGCAGTGCTAGAGATCTCACTCGTTCGCAAGAGACCCAGTACTTC	CSARDLTRSQETQYF
TRBV9	TRBD2	TRBJ2-5	-	15	TGTGCCAGCAGCGTAGACGGCGGGGGGCAAGAGACCCAGTACTTC	CASSVDGGGQETQYF
TRBV20-1	TRBD1	TRBJ2-1	once	18	TGCAGTGCTAGGAGTGCGGGACAGGGACACTCTCCCCTGAATGAGCAGTTCTTC	CSARSAGQGHSPLNEQFF
TRBV6-1	TRBD1	TRBJ2-3	-	14	TGTGCCAGCAGGGGACAGGGACTAACAGATACGCAGTATTTT	CASRGQGLTDTQYF
TRBV6-1	-	TRBJ2-3	-	13	TGTGCCATAGGTGGACTTCCCACAGATACGCAGTATTTT	CAIGGLPTDTQYF
TRBV12-3/TRBV12-4	TRBD1	TRBJ1-5	few	14	TGTGCCAGCAGACCACAGGGGGCCAATCAGCCCCAGCATTTT	CASRPQGANQPQHF
TRBV12-3/TRBV12-4	-	TRBJ2-5	few	13	TGTGCCAGCAGTTACTCCCGGCAAGAGACCCAGTACTTC	CASSYSRQETQYF
TRBV6-1	-	TRBJ2-3	few	13	TGTGCCAGCATGGAGGGCAGCACAGATACGCAGTATTTT	CASMEGSTDTQYF